This T cell receptor beta chain was sequenced during a study of T cells in Graves' hyperthyroidism and ophthalmopathy. Study-level results: The majority of expanded thyroid clonotypes above 0.001 also appeared in blood.

Per the germline V gene, CDR1 is LGHDT and CDR2 is YNNKEL (reference sequence). Trimming removed 4 bases from V and 0 bases from J, with 15 bases in between. This CDR3 region has 17 residues. The TCR beta CDR3 regions underwent amplification using RNA transcripts as the source. HTBI primers were the set used in a first-round RT-PCR of the TCR CDR3. Each CDR3 protein is one row after TCRdb ran MiXCR on the multiplex PCR reads. The sample records over 450,000 distinct CDR3 sequences, under 15% being singletons. The study left out patients who had uncontrolled infection, other autoimmune disease, pregnancy or lactation. This clonotype was recorded many times. What it recognizes is unknown.

Source material: blood. The origin of this receptor is a woman aged 18-29 years with Graves' hyperthyroidism. This chain joins TRBV3-1 and TRBJ1-4; D remains ambiguous. CDR3 nucleotides: TGTGCCAGCAGCCCGGGAATAAAGTCAGCAACTAATGAAAAACTGTTTTTT. It specifies CASSPGIKSATNEKLFF.